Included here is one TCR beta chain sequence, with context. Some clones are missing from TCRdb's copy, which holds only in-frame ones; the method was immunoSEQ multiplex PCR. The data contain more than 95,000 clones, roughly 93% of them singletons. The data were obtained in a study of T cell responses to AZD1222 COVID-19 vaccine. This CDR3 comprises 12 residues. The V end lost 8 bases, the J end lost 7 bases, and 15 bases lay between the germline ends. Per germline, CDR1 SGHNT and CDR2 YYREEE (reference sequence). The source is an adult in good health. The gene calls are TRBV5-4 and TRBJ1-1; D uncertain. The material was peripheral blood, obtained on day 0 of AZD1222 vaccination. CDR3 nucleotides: TGTGCCAGTCCGGGAATGAGTGGTGAAGCTTTCTTT. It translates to CASPGMSGEAFF. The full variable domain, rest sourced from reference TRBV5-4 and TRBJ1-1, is ETGVTQSPTHLIKTRGQQVTLRCSSQSGHNTVSWYQQALGQGPQFIFQYYREEENGRGNFPPRFSGLQFPNYSSELNVNALELDDSALYLCASPGMSGEAFFGQGTRLTVV.